These 9 T cell receptor beta chains came from one sample sequenced in a study of blood T cells in healthy people across ages. A second about 7 to 11 cycle PCR used barcoded and J-beta primers. TCRdb fed the 5' RACE reads into MiXCR, producing one record per CDR3 protein. The sample holds more than 650,000 distinct CDR3 sequences, 22% seen once. Sequences were obtained from blood. These receptors were obtained from a man aged 65 to 79 in good health.

This clonotype was seen at least ten times. This chain links TRBV10-3 with TRBJ1-5; 8 bases are a match to TRBD1. The CDR3 consists of 14 residues. Germline V gene data show CDR1 as ENHRY and CDR2 as SYGVKD. Trimming at V came to 6 bases and at J to 3 bases, leaving 4 bases not matched to a gene. The CDR3 is CAISRQGINQPQHF. The CDR3 region has the DNA TGTGCCATCAGCAGACAGGGGATCAATCAGCCCCAGCATTTT.

The chain recombines TRBV3-1 with TRBJ2-1, with 8 nucleotides matching TRBD2. The CDR3 is 15 residues long. The J segment lost 8 bases and the V segment lost 6 bases, leaving 12 bases of the junction unmatched. Germline V CDR1 and CDR2: LGHDT, YNNKEL (reference sequence). As DNA, the CDR3 is TGTGCCAGCAGTCCCTACAGCGGGAGTGACGATGAGCAGTTCTTC. Translation: CASSPYSGSDDEQFF.

This clonotype showed up many times. The rearrangement joins TRBV7-9 to TRBJ2-5; D may be TRBD2 (6 bases). V gave up 5 bases and J gave up 2 bases, with 15 bases separating them. CDR1 SEHNR and CDR2 FQNEAQ come from the germline V gene (reference sequence). The CDR3 has 15 amino acids. The CDR3 DNA is TGTGCCAGCAGCAAGGGCTACGGGGGACAAGAGACCCAGTACTTC. As protein: CASSKGYGGQETQYF.

This clonotype was observed many times. V usage is TRBV3-1 and J usage is TRBJ2-7; 8 nucleotides align to TRBD1. This CDR3 has 15 amino acids. Germline CDR1 reads LGHDT; CDR2 reads YNNKEL (reference sequence). The trim removed 3 bases at V and 2 bases at J, leaving 6 bases unmatched. The DNA of the CDR3 is TGTGCCAGCAGCCAGGGACAGGAAAGGGCCTACGAGCAGTACTTC. Encoded protein: CASSQGQERAYEQYF.

This clonotype has only a few counts. The genes are TRBV20-1 and TRBJ2-7; D is unresolved. The V end lost 5 bases, the J end lost 0 bases, and 14 bases lay between the germline ends. The germline CDR1 and CDR2 sequences are DFQATT and SNEGSKA (reference sequence). The CDR3 covers 14 residues. This chain's CDR3 is CSAPGPIASYEQYF. The CDR3 coding sequence is TGCAGTGCTCCCGGGCCGATAGCCTCCTACGAGCAGTACTTC.

There are a few counts of this clonotype. This chain joins TRBV3-1 and TRBJ2-5; TRBD2 matches at 8 bases. Per the germline V gene, CDR1 is LGHDT and CDR2 is YNNKEL (reference sequence). The ends lost 4 bases at V and 2 bases at J; junction bases unmatched: 12. This CDR3 comprises 17 residues. CDR3 DNA sequence: TGTGCCAGCAGCCGAGCGTCTAGCGGGTGGTTACAAGAGACCCAGTACTTC. The encoded protein is CASSRASSGWLQETQYF.

DNA for the CDR3: TGCAGTGCTCTAACAGTGGGTAGGACAGATACGCAGTATTTT. Translated, it gives CSALTVGRTDTQYF. V and J are TRBV20-1 and TRBJ2-3, with D hard to call. The V gene's germline CDR1 is DFQATT and CDR2 SNEGSKA (reference sequence). Trimming pared 5 bases from V and 3 bases from J, leaving 15 bases between. CDR3 size: 14 residues.

This clonotype was seen at least ten times. The chain uses TRBV12-3 or TRBV12-4 and TRBJ1-1; a weak D match, TRBD1 (6 bases). Trimming left V 0 bases short and J 4 bases short, with 15 bases between. This CDR3 region has 16 residues. The CDR3 nucleotides are TGTGCCAGCAGTTTAGCAGCGGGGGGCAGCCCCACTGAAGCTTTCTTT. This encodes CASSLAAGGSPTEAFF.

This clonotype came up a few times. The chain has TRBV3-1 and TRBJ2-5; D is possibly TRBD2 (6 bases). V was clipped by 2 bases and J by 5 bases, with 18 bases between them. This CDR3 contains 16 residues. Germline V gene data show CDR1 as LGHDT and CDR2 as YNNKEL (reference sequence). CDR3 region: CASSQPWGTARETQYF. The CDR3 region has the DNA TGTGCCAGCAGCCAACCCTGGGGGACTGCGAGGGAGACCCAGTACTTC.